This is a list of T cell receptor beta chains from one sample in a study of cytomegalovirus exposure and HLA in healthy donors. Assay: immunoSEQ multiplex PCR; the TCRdb copy retains only in-frame clones and omits some. The sample includes about 150,000 clones, 64% of them seen just once. The sequenced sample consisted of PBMCs. The receptors were gathered from a woman aged 40 to 50 in good health and CMV-seronegative. Both conserved end residues are part of each CDR3. Fields, in order: clone size, V gene, J gene, D gene, CDR3 DNA, CDR3 protein. The D gene is left open where the match is weak. Clone size is stated in some rows and not others, as once, few, many or a class when expanded.

size: few; V: TRBV30; J: TRBJ1-1; D: NA; DNA: TGTGCCACCGACAGGAGCTACACTGAAGCTTTCTTT; CDR3: CATDRSYTEAFF
size: NA; V: TRBV27; J: TRBJ1-2; D: TRBD1; DNA: TGTGCCTCTGGGACAGGGGGCTTCTATGGCTACACCTTC; CDR3: CASGTGGFYGYTF
size: few; V: TRBV5-6; J: TRBJ1-5; D: NA; DNA: TGTGCCAGCAGCTTGGGCGGGGGTTCCCATCAGCCCCAGCATTTT; CDR3: CASSLGGGSHQPQHF
size: NA; V: TRBV4-3; J: TRBJ1-3; D: NA; DNA: TGCGCCAGCAGCCAAGATACGGACAGAGGAAACACCATATATTTT; CDR3: CASSQDTDRGNTIYF
size: few; V: TRBV30; J: TRBJ2-3; D: NA; DNA: TGTGCCTGGAGTGTAGAAGGGACATTTAAAGATACGCAGTATTTT; CDR3: CAWSVEGTFKDTQYF
size: NA; V: TRBV11-2; J: TRBJ2-7; D: NA; DNA: TGTGCCAGCAGCCTCAGTCTCTCCTACGAGCAGTACTTC; CDR3: CASSLSLSYEQYF
size: few; V: TRBV7-2; J: TRBJ2-2; D: NA; DNA: TGTGCCAGCAGACCTACTAGCATCGGCACCGGGGAGCTGTTTTTT; CDR3: CASRPTSIGTGELFF
size: NA; V: TRBV11-2; J: TRBJ1-1; D: NA; DNA: TGTGCCAGCAGCACTAGACAGGACGGGAACACTGAAGCTTTCTTT; CDR3: CASSTRQDGNTEAFF
size: NA; V: TRBV6-1; J: TRBJ1-1; D: NA; DNA: TGTGCCAGCAGTGAAGCAGTCAGGGGTACGACTGAAGCTTTCTTT; CDR3: CASSEAVRGTTEAFF
size: once; V: TRBV30; J: TRBJ2-3; D: NA; DNA: TGTGCCTGGAGTACCGGGGAGACAGATACGCAGTATTTT; CDR3: CAWSTGETDTQYF
size: NA; V: TRBV2; J: TRBJ1-6; D: NA; DNA: TGTGCCATTTCCCGTCGGACAGCGAATTCACCCCTCCACTTT; CDR3: CAISRRTANSPLHF
size: NA; V: TRBV9; J: TRBJ2-1; D: TRBD2; DNA: TGTGCCAGCAGCGTAGGGGGACTAGCGGGGGGGATTGGTGAGCAGTTCTTC; CDR3: CASSVGGLAGGIGEQFF
size: NA; V: TRBV7-8; J: TRBJ1-1; D: NA; DNA: TGTGCCAGCAGCGTCGGGGGGGCAGGGGACACTGAAGCTTTCTTT; CDR3: CASSVGGAGDTEAFF
size: once; V: TRBV30; J: TRBJ1-1; D: NA; DNA: TGTGCCTGGAAACTCGGGGGAACTTACAGCGGGAACACTGAAGCTTTCTTT; CDR3: CAWKLGGTYSGNTEAFF
size: NA; V: TRBV2; J: TRBJ2-5; D: NA; DNA: TGTGCCAGCAGTGGTGCACGGTCATCGGGGGAGACCCAGTACTTC; CDR3: CASSGARSSGETQYF
size: NA; V: TRBV12-5; J: TRBJ2-7; D: TRBD2; DNA: TGTGCTAGTGGTTTGGGACTTAGCGGGGGCCTTCCCTACGAGCAGTACTTC; CDR3: CASGLGLSGGLPYEQYF
size: NA; V: TRBV4-2; J: TRBJ1-4; D: NA; DNA: TGTGCCAGCAGCCAAGTTGGGGGCACCCTAGAGGATGAAAAACTGTTTTTT; CDR3: CASSQVGGTLEDEKLFF
size: NA; V: TRBV19; J: TRBJ1-1; D: TRBD1; DNA: TGTGCCAGTAGTTCCTCCGACAGGGCTGAGGGTGAAGCTTTCTTT; CDR3: CASSSSDRAEGEAFF
size: once; V: TRBV10-3; J: TRBJ1-1; D: NA; DNA: TGTGCCATCAGTGAGTCGACTAACGCAGGGGTAAACACTGAAGATTTCTTT; CDR3: CAISESTNAGVNTEDFF
size: NA; V: TRBV27; J: TRBJ1-5; D: NA; DNA: TGTGCCAGCAGTTTGGGAGGCCGGGGGTTGAGTCAGCCCCAGCATTTT; CDR3: CASSLGGRGLSQPQHF
size: few; V: TRBV9; J: TRBJ1-2; D: TRBD1; DNA: TGTGCCAGCAGCCCCACGGACAGGGAGAGTGGCTATGGCTACACCTTC; CDR3: CASSPTDRESGYGYTF
size: few; V: TRBV14; J: TRBJ2-7; D: NA; DNA: TGTGCCAGCAGCCATCATAACTATCCCTACGAGCAGTACTTC; CDR3: CASSHHNYPYEQYF
size: NA; V: TRBV5-6; J: TRBJ2-3; D: TRBD2; DNA: TGTGCCAGCAGCTTGAAGGGCGGGGGGGCTGCAGATACGCAGTATTTT; CDR3: CASSLKGGGAADTQYF
size: NA; V: TRBV7-8; J: TRBJ2-5; D: NA; DNA: TGTGCCAGCAGCACTCGACAGGTAGAGACCCAGTACTTC; CDR3: CASSTRQVETQYF
size: NA; V: TRBV4-1; J: TRBJ2-1; D: NA; DNA: TGCGCCAGCAGCCAAGGGCCCGGGAGAAGGAATGAGCAGTTCTTC; CDR3: CASSQGPGRRNEQFF
size: NA; V: TRBV6-5; J: TRBJ2-1; D: NA; DNA: TGTGCCAGCAGTTACGCCTCCGGGAGACCCGAGCAGTTCTTC; CDR3: CASSYASGRPEQFF
size: NA; V: TRBV14; J: TRBJ1-2; D: NA; DNA: TGTGCCAGCAGTCGGGACACGAACTATGGCTACACCTTC; CDR3: CASSRDTNYGYTF
size: NA; V: TRBV4-2; J: TRBJ2-3; D: TRBD2; DNA: TGTGCCAGCAGCCGACTAGCGGGGAACACAGATACGCAGTATTTT; CDR3: CASSRLAGNTDTQYF
size: few; V: TRBV6-5; J: TRBJ1-3; D: NA; DNA: TGTGCCAGCACCCACCGGGGGTTTGGAAACACCATATATTTT; CDR3: CASTHRGFGNTIYF
size: few; V: TRBV30; J: TRBJ2-3; D: TRBD2; DNA: TGTGCCTGGAGTGTGAGTAAGAGACTAGCGGTCACAGATACGCAGTATTTT; CDR3: CAWSVSKRLAVTDTQYF
size: NA; V: TRBV5-1; J: TRBJ1-4; D: TRBD1; DNA: TGCGCCAGCAGTTCGGACAGGGGCAATGAAAAACTGTTTTTT; CDR3: CASSSDRGNEKLFF
size: few; V: TRBV7-6; J: TRBJ2-3; D: TRBD2; DNA: TGTGCCAGCAGCACCGGGACTAACACAGATACGCAGTATTTT; CDR3: CASSTGTNTDTQYF
size: NA; V: TRBV5-6; J: TRBJ2-2; D: NA; DNA: TGTGCCAGCAGCTTGGGGGGGGGCCGGTCCGGGGAGCTGTTTTTT; CDR3: CASSLGGGRSGELFF
size: NA; V: TRBV6-5; J: TRBJ2-7; D: NA; DNA: TGTGCCAGCAGTTACTCGAACAGCCCAAACTACGAGCAGTACTTC; CDR3: CASSYSNSPNYEQYF
size: NA; V: TRBV5-5; J: TRBJ1-1; D: NA; DNA: TGTGCCAGCAGCTTGTTACGCCTGGGGACACTGAACACTGAAGCTTTCTTT; CDR3: CASSLLRLGTLNTEAFF
size: NA; V: TRBV11-2; J: TRBJ2-1; D: NA; DNA: TGTGCCAGCAGCTTAGTAAGCGGTTACAATGAGCAGTTCTTC; CDR3: CASSLVSGYNEQFF
size: few; V: TRBV12-5; J: TRBJ2-3; D: NA; DNA: TGTGCTACATATCACGGGAATCCAGATACGCAGTATTTT; CDR3: CATYHGNPDTQYF
size: few; V: TRBV4-2; J: TRBJ1-5; D: NA; DNA: TGTGCCAGCAGCCAAGAGGCAGGGTTTAGCAATCAGCCCCAGCATTTT; CDR3: CASSQEAGFSNQPQHF
size: NA; V: TRBV7-2; J: TRBJ1-2; D: NA; DNA: TGTGCCAGCAGCTTAGCCTCTAACTATGGCTACACCTTC; CDR3: CASSLASNYGYTF
size: NA; V: TRBV27; J: TRBJ2-2; D: NA; DNA: TGTGCCAGCAGTTTCGGGGGGCATGGCGGGGAGCTGTTTTTT; CDR3: CASSFGGHGGELFF
size: NA; V: TRBV6-1; J: TRBJ2-3; D: NA; DNA: TGTGCCAGCAGCTCTCCCTTGAGGGAGCAGTATTTT; CDR3: CASSSPLREQYF
size: few; V: TRBV2; J: TRBJ2-3; D: NA; DNA: TGTGCCAGCATGAAGGGGCGCGGCACAGATACGCAGTATTTT; CDR3: CASMKGRGTDTQYF
size: few; V: TRBV27; J: TRBJ2-2; D: TRBD2; DNA: TGTGCCAGCAGCCCCTTTGTCGCGGGGGGGCCCGGGGAGCTGTTTTTT; CDR3: CASSPFVAGGPGELFF
size: NA; V: TRBV19; J: TRBJ2-2; D: TRBD2; DNA: TGTGCCAGTAGTATAATGTCCATAGCGGGGGGCGGCACCGGGGAGCTGTTTTTT; CDR3: CASSIMSIAGGGTGELFF
size: NA; V: TRBV7-2; J: TRBJ2-5; D: NA; DNA: TGTGCCAGCAGCCTAGGGGAGCGGGAGACCCAGTACTTC; CDR3: CASSLGERETQYF
size: NA; V: TRBV10-3; J: TRBJ1-1; D: TRBD1; DNA: TGTGCCACCAACAGGGGGGACACTGAAGCTTTCTTT; CDR3: CATNRGDTEAFF
size: NA; V: TRBV19; J: TRBJ1-5; D: TRBD1; DNA: TGTGCCAGTAGCTACGACAGGGTGGGCAATCAGCCCCAGCATTTT; CDR3: CASSYDRVGNQPQHF
size: NA; V: TRBV15; J: TRBJ2-1; D: TRBD2; DNA: TGTGCCACCAGCGGCGGACTAGCGGGGAGCTCCTACAATGAGCAGTTCTTC; CDR3: CATSGGLAGSSYNEQFF
size: NA; V: TRBV28; J: TRBJ1-2; D: TRBD1; DNA: TGTGCCAGCACGCCGGGGACAGCCAGGCATGGCTACACCTTC; CDR3: CASTPGTARHGYTF
size: NA; V: TRBV9; J: TRBJ1-1; D: NA; DNA: TGTGCCAGCAGCGCCCCGGCGGCCGGCCGGGGGATGCTGAACACTGAAGCTTTCTTT; CDR3: CASSAPAAGRGMLNTEAFF
size: few; V: TRBV7-3; J: TRBJ1-1; D: TRBD1; DNA: TGTGCCAGCAGCTTTACGGACAGGGCTGAAGCTTTCTTT; CDR3: CASSFTDRAEAFF
size: NA; V: TRBV11-2; J: TRBJ2-3; D: TRBD1; DNA: TGTGCCAGCAGCTTCGACAGGGACACAGATACGCAGTATTTT; CDR3: CASSFDRDTDTQYF
size: NA; V: TRBV30; J: TRBJ2-7; D: NA; DNA: TGTGCCTGGATTAAACTATCGGGGTTCTCCTACGAGCAGTACTTC; CDR3: CAWIKLSGFSYEQYF
size: NA; V: TRBV4-1; J: TRBJ2-2; D: TRBD1; DNA: TGCGCCAGCAGCCAAGGACAGGGGGCCGGGGAGCTGTTTTTT; CDR3: CASSQGQGAGELFF
size: NA; V: TRBV11-2; J: TRBJ1-1; D: NA; DNA: TGTGCCAGCAGCGACTGGACAGACATGAACACTGAAGCTTTCTTT; CDR3: CASSDWTDMNTEAFF
size: NA; V: TRBV4-1; J: TRBJ1-1; D: NA; DNA: TGCGCCAGCAGCCAAGATCGGGCAGGGAGGGCTGAAGCTTTCTTT; CDR3: CASSQDRAGRAEAFF
size: NA; V: TRBV4-1; J: TRBJ2-3; D: NA; DNA: TGCGCCAGCAGCCAATCTAGGGGCCAGCATTTTACAGATACGCAGTATTTT; CDR3: CASSQSRGQHFTDTQYF